This section outlines one TCR beta chain sequence together with its context. The table came from immunoSEQ multiplex PCR; TCRdb's copy has only in-frame clones and leaves some out. The sample lists approximately 120,000 clones, more than 75% occurring once. The source of the sample is a study of control samples from healthy donors and cancer patients. The clonotype was recovered from a man aged 55 to 70 in good health. Specimen: blood.

CDR3 in DNA: TGCGCCAGCAGCTTGCCTAGCGGGCCGACAGATACGCAGTATTTT. This gives the protein CASSLPSGPTDTQYF. V is TRBV5-1 and J is TRBJ2-3, with TRBD2 identical over 8 bases. Germline trimming cut 1 base from V and 3 bases from J; bases unmatched to any gene: 4. Germline values: CDR1 SGHRS, CDR2 YFSETQ. This CDR3 spans 15 amino acids.